This is a list of T cell receptor beta chains from one sample in a study of identifying expanded T cells in peripheral blood. The protocol was immunoSEQ multiplex PCR, while the TCRdb copy is restricted to in-frame clones and leaves out a portion. The data hold 100,000 or so clones, with 70% to 90% observed a single time. Material: blood. The receptors shown here come from a person between 18 and 75 years old in good health. CDR3s include the opening cysteine and the closing phenylalanine or tryptophan. The order of the fields is V gene, D gene, J gene, clone size, CDR3 protein, CDR3 DNA. A D gene is named only where the DNA matches it firmly. Where a row states a size, it is once, few, many or the class of an expanded clone; other rows omit it.

V: TRBV28; D: NA; J: TRBJ2-7; size: once; CDR3: CASSLSAGEEYEQYF; DNA: TGTGCCAGCAGTTTGTCGGCAGGGGAGGAATACGAGCAGTACTTC
V: TRBV5-1; D: TRBD1; J: TRBJ1-2; size: NA; CDR3: CASSLLQGADYGYTF; DNA: TGCGCCAGCAGCTTACTCCAGGGGGCTGACTATGGCTACACCTTC
V: TRBV6-4; D: NA; J: TRBJ1-2; size: NA; CDR3: CASSVEAFNYGYTF; DNA: TGTGCCAGCAGTGTGGAGGCCTTTAACTATGGCTACACCTTC
V: TRBV7-2; D: NA; J: TRBJ1-3; size: NA; CDR3: CASSLQGPPSGNTIYF; DNA: TGTGCCAGCAGCTTACAGGGTCCGCCGTCTGGAAACACCATATATTTT
V: TRBV7-3; D: TRBD2; J: TRBJ2-7; size: NA; CDR3: CASSLGLADYEQYF; DNA: TGTGCCAGCAGCTTGGGACTAGCGGACTACGAGCAGTACTTC
V: TRBV5-6; D: NA; J: TRBJ1-3; size: NA; CDR3: CASSLSGSGNTIYF; DNA: TGTGCCAGCAGCTTGTCAGGGTCCGGAAACACCATATATTTT
V: TRBV19; D: NA; J: TRBJ2-3; size: NA; CDR3: CASSIPNGGKRDTQYF; DNA: TGTGCCAGTAGTATACCTAACGGGGGCAAGAGAGATACGCAGTATTTT
V: TRBV19; D: TRBD2; J: TRBJ2-7; size: NA; CDR3: CASSMGGTSGFHEQYF; DNA: TGTGCCAGTAGTATGGGAGGGACTAGCGGGTTCCACGAGCAGTACTTC
V: TRBV5-1; D: NA; J: TRBJ2-1; size: once; CDR3: CASSLGIGLNNEQFF; DNA: TGCGCCAGCAGCTTGGGGATTGGACTTAACAATGAGCAGTTCTTC
V: TRBV10-1; D: TRBD1; J: TRBJ1-1; size: NA; CDR3: CASSWTGGTEAFF; DNA: TGCGCCAGCAGTTGGACAGGGGGAACTGAAGCTTTCTTT
V: TRBV30; D: TRBD2; J: TRBJ2-4; size: NA; CDR3: CAWSAGTSNIQYF; DNA: TGTGCCTGGAGTGCCGGGACTAGCAACATTCAGTACTTC
V: TRBV7-2; D: NA; J: TRBJ2-2; size: NA; CDR3: CASSLGILNTGELFF; DNA: TGTGCCAGCAGCTTGGGGATCCTCAACACCGGGGAGCTGTTTTTT
V: TRBV28; D: NA; J: TRBJ1-3; size: once; CDR3: CASSSTGTGNTIYF; DNA: TGTGCCAGCAGTTCGACAGGTACTGGAAACACCATATATTTT
V: TRBV4-3; D: NA; J: TRBJ1-2; size: NA; CDR3: CASSQEPTVGRYGYTF; DNA: TGCGCCAGCAGCCAAGAACCGACGGTCGGGCGCTATGGCTACACCTTC
V: TRBV27; D: TRBD1; J: TRBJ1-2; size: NA; CDR3: CASRATGGDYGYTF; DNA: TGTGCCAGCAGAGCGACAGGGGGGGACTATGGCTACACCTTC
V: TRBV2; D: NA; J: TRBJ2-5; size: NA; CDR3: CASKPTVLQETQYF; DNA: TGTGCCAGCAAACCGACAGTGCTCCAAGAGACCCAGTACTTC
V: TRBV5-5; D: TRBD1; J: TRBJ1-5; size: NA; CDR3: CASSLGQGWNQPQHF; DNA: TGTGCCAGCAGTTTGGGACAGGGGTGGAATCAGCCCCAGCATTTT
V: TRBV28; D: TRBD2; J: TRBJ2-4; size: NA; CDR3: CASSLLAGLKNIQYF; DNA: TGTGCCAGCAGTTTATTAGCGGGCCTCAAAAACATTCAGTACTTC
V: TRBV20-1; D: NA; J: TRBJ2-7; size: NA; CDR3: CSARVGFEQYF; DNA: TGCAGTGCTAGAGTAGGGTTCGAGCAGTACTTC
V: TRBV12-5; D: NA; J: TRBJ2-1; size: NA; CDR3: CASGSSQDPHEQFF; DNA: TGTGCTAGTGGCTCCAGCCAAGACCCCCATGAGCAGTTCTTC
V: TRBV7-9; D: TRBD2; J: TRBJ2-3; size: NA; CDR3: CASSLDLAGRTDTQYF; DNA: TGTGCCAGCAGCTTAGACCTAGCGGGACGCACAGATACGCAGTATTTT
V: TRBV9; D: NA; J: TRBJ2-1; size: NA; CDR3: CASSVGNSGPYNEQFF; DNA: TGTGCCAGCAGCGTAGGCAACTCCGGACCCTACAATGAGCAGTTCTTC
V: TRBV6-5; D: NA; J: TRBJ1-1; size: NA; CDR3: CASSYSGGVNTEAFF; DNA: TGTGCCAGCAGTTACTCGGGCGGTGTGAACACTGAAGCTTTCTTT
V: TRBV4-3; D: NA; J: TRBJ1-3; size: NA; CDR3: CASSQVGSPGNTIYF; DNA: TGCGCCAGCAGCCAAGTCGGGTCGCCTGGAAACACCATATATTTT
V: TRBV18; D: TRBD2; J: TRBJ2-7; size: NA; CDR3: CASSPLGTSDYEQYF; DNA: TGTGCCAGCTCACCACTCGGGACTAGCGACTACGAGCAGTACTTC